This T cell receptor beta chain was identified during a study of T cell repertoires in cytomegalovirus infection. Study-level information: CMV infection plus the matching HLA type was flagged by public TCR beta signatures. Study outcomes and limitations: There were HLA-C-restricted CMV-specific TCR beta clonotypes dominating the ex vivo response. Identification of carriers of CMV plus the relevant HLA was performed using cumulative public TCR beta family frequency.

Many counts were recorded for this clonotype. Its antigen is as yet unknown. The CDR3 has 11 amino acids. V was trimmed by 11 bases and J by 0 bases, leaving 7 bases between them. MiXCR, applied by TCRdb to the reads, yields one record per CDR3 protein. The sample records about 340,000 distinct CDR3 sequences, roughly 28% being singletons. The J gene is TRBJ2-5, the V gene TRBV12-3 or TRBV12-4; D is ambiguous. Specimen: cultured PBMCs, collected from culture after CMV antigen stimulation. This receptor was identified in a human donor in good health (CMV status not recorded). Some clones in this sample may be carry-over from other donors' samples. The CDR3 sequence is CASGYQETQYF. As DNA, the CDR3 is TGTGCCTCCGGGTACCAAGAGACCCAGTACTTC.